Each of the 11 T cell receptor beta chains below was sequenced from the same sample in a study of blood T cells in healthy people across ages. With a J-beta primer mix and a sample-barcoded 5' primer, a second PCR ran about 6 to 11 cycles. MiXCR was run by TCRdb on the 5' RACE reads, yielding one entry per CDR3 protein. The table has 750,000 to 1,000,000 distinct CDR3 sequences, approximately 32% seen once; the top ten hold roughly 10%. The sample was also linked to a second study, of T cells of mothers and their children.

The sequencing input was blood. The receptors here all came from a woman in her forties in good health.

This clonotype was counted ten times or more. This sequence joins TRBV5-1 and TRBJ1-2, with TRBD1 identical over 11 bases. Looked up from germline, CDR1 is SGHRS and CDR2 is YFSETQ. V shed 3 bases, J shed 2 bases, and the junction held 6 bases outside the gene matches. The CDR3 is 16 amino acids. In nucleotides, the CDR3 is TGCGCCAGCAGCTCTGGACAGGGGGCTCGCAACTATGGCTACACCTTC. Translated, it gives CASSSGQGARNYGYTF.

This rearrangement joins TRBV20-1 to TRBJ1-1; 8 bases fit TRBD1. Germline loops: CDR1 DFQATT, CDR2 SNEGSKA (reference sequence). Trimming at V came to 0 bases and at J to 4 bases, leaving 4 bases not matched to a gene. The CDR3 is 14 amino acids. In DNA, the CDR3 is TGCAGTGCTAGAGACGACAGGGGCGGCACTGAAGCTTTCTTT. Amino acid sequence: CSARDDRGGTEAFF.

This clonotype was found many times. This sequence joins TRBV15 and TRBJ2-1; no reliable D call. This CDR3 has 15 amino acids. The germline V and J ends were trimmed by 0 bases and 8 bases, with 14 bases remaining between them. Germline CDR1 reads LNHNV; CDR2 reads YYDKDF (reference sequence). The DNA for the CDR3 is TGTGCCACCAGCAGAGATCTGGGTAGCAGGTATGAGCAGTTCTTC. This codes for CATSRDLGSRYEQFF.

The chain combines TRBV7-3 with TRBJ2-3, with 11 bases that match TRBD2. Germline-derived CDR1 and CDR2 are SGHTA and FQGTGA. The CDR3 is 16 residues long. V dropped 0 bases and J dropped 5; count of bases not matched to a gene: 4. The CDR3 bases are TGTGCCAGCAGCTTAACGGGGCTAGCGGGGGGAGATACGCAGTATTTT. Residues: CASSLTGLAGGDTQYF. The full variable domain, in which reference TRBV7-3 and TRBJ2-3 provide the parts outside the CDR3, is GAGVSQTPSNKVTEKGKYVELRCDPISGHTALYWYRQSLGQGPEFLIYFQGTGAADDSGLPNDRFFAVRPEGSVSTLKIQRTERGDSAVYLCASSLTGLAGGDTQYFGPGTRLTVL.

This clonotype was found a few times. The V gene is TRBV11-2, the J gene TRBJ1-1; no firm D call. V gave up 5 bases and J gave up 12 bases, with 13 bases separating them. Germline V CDR1 and CDR2: SGHAT, FQNNGV. This CDR3 contains 11 residues. The CDR3, as DNA: TGTGCCAGCAGCCCCCGTCGGGCTACTTTCTTT. This translates into CASSPRRATFF.

V and J are TRBV18 and TRBJ2-7, with D possibly matching TRBD2 (6 bases). Germline CDR1 and CDR2: KGHSH and LQKENI. Deletions cut 4 bases from V and 2 bases from J, with 15 bases between. The CDR3 is 15 amino acids. CDR3 DNA: TGTGCCAGCTCACTAGCGGATACTGAGACCTACGAGCAGTACTTC. This translates into CASSLADTETYEQYF. Using reference TRBV18 and TRBJ2-7 for the parts outside the CDR3, the full variable domain is NAGVMQNPRHLVRRRGQEARLRCSPMKGHSHVYWYRQLPEEGLKFMVYLQKENIIDESGMPKERFSAEFPKEGPSILRIQQVVRGDSAAYFCASSLADTETYEQYFGPGTRLTVT.

The chain has TRBV20-1 and TRBJ2-1, with D perhaps TRBD1 (6 bases). The V and J ends lost 5 bases and 9 bases respectively, with 20 bases between them. CDR1 DFQATT and CDR2 SNEGSKA come from the germline V gene (reference sequence). This CDR3 comprises 14 residues. CDR3 sequence (DNA): TGCAGTGCTCGTCCTAGCTGGCCACAGGGTGAGCAGTTCTTC. It codes for CSARPSWPQGEQFF.

V and J are TRBV27 and TRBJ1-2, with D maybe TRBD1 (6 bases). V lost 2 bases to trimming and J lost 6 bases, with 13 bases between them. The CDR3 covers 14 residues. Germline CDR1 reads MNHEY; CDR2 reads SMNVEV (reference sequence). The CDR3 sequence: CASSLEPGVHGYTF. The CDR3 nucleotides read TGTGCCAGCAGTTTAGAACCAGGGGTCCATGGCTACACCTTC.

This clonotype was detected only once. This CDR3 is missing its conserved last phenylalanine or tryptophan, likely due to a read error. The rearrangement links TRBV28 to TRBJ1-2, with D perhaps TRBD1 (6 bases). Germline V gene sequence: CDR1 MDHEN, CDR2 SYDVKM. The CDR3 has 13 amino acids. V was shortened by 4 bases and J by 2 bases, with 8 bases between the two germline ends. The CDR3, as DNA: TGTGCCAGCAGTTGGACAGCCAACTATGGCTACACCTGC. It is translated as CASSWTANYGYTC.

The J gene is TRBJ1-4, the V gene TRBV28; a weak D match, TRBD1 (6 bases). CDR3 size: 14 residues. Germline-derived CDR1 and CDR2 are MDHEN and SYDVKM. V was trimmed by 3 bases and J by 5 bases, leaving 10 bases between them. CDR3 loop: CASSFYTGNEKLFF. CDR3 nucleotides: TGTGCCAGCAGTTTCTATACAGGGAATGAAAAACTGTTTTTT.

The chain combines TRBV2 with TRBJ2-3; D not resolved. Germline V CDR1 and CDR2: SNHLY, FYNNEI. CDR3 size: 16 residues. With 7 bases removed from V and 6 bases from J, the gap between germline ends came to 23 bases. Here the CDR3 reads CASTQREASVKDTQYF. The CDR3 DNA reads TGTGCCAGCACCCAAAGAGAGGCCAGCGTTAAGGATACGCAGTATTTT. Together with reference TRBV2 and TRBJ2-3, the CDR3 gives the full variable domain: EPEVTQTPSHQVTQMGQEVILRCVPISNHLYFYWYRQILGQKVEFLVSFYNNEISEKSEIFDDQFSVERPDGSNFTLKIRSTKLEDSAMYFCASTQREASVKDTQYFGPGTRLTVL.